The present entry profiles one T cell receptor beta chain with its context. This entry is derived from a study of Graves' ophthalmopathy and Graves' hyperthyroidism. The authors amplified TCR beta CDR3 regions, and they did so from RNA transcripts for repertoire sequencing. HTBI primers primed a first-round RT-PCR, and a second-round multiplex PCR followed. One entry per CDR3 protein results from TCRdb running MiXCR on the multiplex PCR reads. The table lists about 39,000 distinct CDR3 sequences, approximately 46% of them singletons. Eligible hyperthyroidism cases comprised new diagnoses of under 2 months' duration in individuals aged 18 to 65. Ineligible for inclusion were patients with other autoimmune diseases, uncontrolled infections, pregnancy or lactation. V was cut by 9 bases and J by 0 bases, with 14 bases left in between. The CDR3 sequence is 14 residues long. The germline gives CDR1 KGHDR, CDR2 SFDVKD.

This chain joins TRBV24-1 and TRBJ2-7; no firm D call. The sequenced material came from peripheral blood. The sequence derives from an adult woman with stable Graves' hyperthyroidism. The CDR3 nucleotides read TGTGCCACCCAGTCCGCGACCAACTCCTACGAGCAGTACTTC. Translating gives CATQSATNSYEQYF.